These 26 T cell receptor beta chains originate from one sample sequenced in a study of blood T cell repertoires in COVID-19. The table came from immunoSEQ multiplex PCR; TCRdb's copy has only in-frame clones and leaves some out. Of roughly 260,000 clones detected, around nine tenths appear once; the ten largest clones hold under 2.5%. Sequencing was performed on PBMCs or T cells enriched from blood (not recorded which). These receptors were obtained from a woman under 30 who had recovered from COVID-19.

The chain carries TRBV7-8 and TRBJ1-2, with D unresolved. Trimming removed 2 bases from V and 6 bases from J, with 13 bases in between. This CDR3 is 14 amino acids long. Germline V lookup: CDR1 SGHVS, CDR2 FQNEAQ. The CDR3 DNA reads TGTGCCAGCAGCTTAATAACAGCAGGTCATGGCTACACCTTC. It translates to CASSLITAGHGYTF.

This clone has just a few counts. The chain has TRBV4-2 and TRBJ2-2; 11 bases fit TRBD1. V trimming: 4 bases; J trimming: 6 bases; junction bases outside the gene matches: 7. Germline CDR1 and CDR2: LGHNA and YNFKEQ. The CDR3 is made up of 16 amino acids. This CDR3 is CASSPGTGGGSGELFF. CDR3 DNA: TGTGCCAGCAGCCCAGGGACAGGGGGTGGATCCGGGGAGCTGTTTTTT.

On this clone: In the same sample, other DNA sequences code for this CDR3. The gene calls are TRBV3-1 (or the pseudogene TRBV3-2) and TRBJ1-3, with D perhaps matching TRBD1 (6 bases). Looked up from germline, CDR1 is LGHDT and CDR2 is YNNKEL (reference sequence). The CDR3 spans 14 residues. V was cut by 4 bases and J by 0 bases, with 7 bases left in between. The CDR3 sequence is CASSLQGSGNTIYF. The CDR3 region has the DNA TGTGCCAGCAGCCTACAGGGCTCTGGAAACACCATATATTTT.

The V call is TRBV7-3, the J call TRBJ2-2, with 8 bases lining up with TRBD2. Germline values: CDR1 SGHTA, CDR2 FQGTGA. V trimming: 0 bases; J trimming: 7 bases; junction bases outside the gene matches: 7. The CDR3 has 16 residues. The CDR3 bases are TGTGCCAGCAGCTTAACAAGCGGGAGACGTGGCGGGGAGCTGTTTTTT. Residues: CASSLTSGRRGGELFF.

CDR3 coding DNA: TGCGCCAGCAGCTTGGCCGGAGGGGTCAATCAGCCCCAGCATTTT. Protein sequence: CASSLAGGVNQPQHF. The chain couples TRBV5-1 to TRBJ1-5, with a possible D match to TRBD1 (5 bases). This CDR3 region has 15 residues. Germline V CDR1 and CDR2: SGHRS, YFSETQ. Trimming took off 0 bases at V and 3 bases at J, with 10 bases between the two ends. Looking up the rest from reference TRBV5-1 and TRBJ1-5 gives the full variable domain: KAGVTQTPRYLIKTRGQQVTLSCSPISGHRSVSWYQQTPGQGLQFLFEYFSETQRNKGNFPGRFSGRQFSNSRSEMNVSTLELGDSALYLCASSLAGGVNQPQHFGDGTRLSIL.

The chain carries TRBV4-3 and TRBJ2-1; possible D gene TRBD2, 5 bases. This CDR3 is built from 17 residues. Germline V gives CDR1 LGHNA, CDR2 YSLEER. The ends were cut back, 0 bases at V and 0 bases at J, with 12 bases in the middle. CDR3 amino acids: CASSQEPGMSSYNEQFF. The CDR3 DNA is TGCGCCAGCAGCCAAGAACCGGGAATGAGCTCCTACAATGAGCAGTTCTTC.

The chain carries TRBV6-5 and TRBJ1-1; D perhaps matches TRBD1 (6 bases). CDR1 is MNHEY and CDR2 is SVGAGI in the germline V gene. Trimming shortened V by 6 bases and J by 1 base, and 9 bases separated the two germline ends. The CDR3 has 13 residues. The DNA for the CDR3 is TGTGCCAGCAGGGGACAACCGAACACTGAAGCTTTCTTT. Its translation is CASRGQPNTEAFF.

The V gene is TRBV7-6, the J gene TRBJ1-4; 7 bases are a match to TRBD1. In germline, CDR1 is SGHVS, CDR2 FNYEAQ. This CDR3 spans 22 amino acids. The V and J ends lost 0 bases and 0 bases, in that order; junction bases with no gene match: 19. The CDR3 sequence is CASSLARTGGMGLVTTNEKLFF. The CDR3 DNA reads TGTGCCAGCAGCTTAGCGCGGACAGGCGGTATGGGTTTGGTGACAACTAATGAAAAACTGTTTTTT.

The gene calls are TRBV6-5 and TRBJ1-2; D is undetermined. This CDR3 has 13 amino acids. The V end lost 5 bases, the J end lost 5 bases, and 12 bases lay between the germline ends. Germline values: CDR1 MNHEY, CDR2 SVGAGI. The CDR3 spells CASSTLDSYGYTF. The DNA of the CDR3 is TGTGCCAGCAGTACCCTAGATTCATATGGCTACACCTTC.

This clone has only one observation. The chain links TRBV5-5 to TRBJ2-7; D perhaps matches TRBD1 (6 bases). CDR1 and CDR2 (germline): SGHKS, YYEKEE (reference sequence). V lost 4 bases and J 3 bases, leaving 20 bases between the germline ends. This CDR3 is built from 16 residues. For the CDR3, the DNA is TGTGCCAGCAGCCCCCAGGGGCTGCTTAAGGGCTACGAGCAGTACTTC. Amino acid sequence: CASSPQGLLKGYEQYF.

The sample holds a few counts of this clone. Germline and junction disagree at one end, which may indicate a read error. The chain joins TRBV30 to TRBJ1-5, with 10 bases fitting TRBD1. Germline V gene lookup returns CDR1 GTSNPN and CDR2 SVGIG (reference sequence). The CDR3 sequence is 18 residues long. The CDR3 loop reads CAWSPQDRGLTSYQPQHF. As DNA, the CDR3 is TGTGCCTGGAGTCCTCAAGACAGGGGGCTTACTAGCTATCAGCCCCAGCATTTT. Using reference TRBV30 and TRBJ1-5 for the parts outside the CDR3, the full variable domain is SQTIHQWPATLVQPVGSPLSLECTVEGTSNPNLYWYRQAAGRGLQLLFYSVGIGQISSEVPQNLSASRPQDRQFILSSKKLLLSDSGFYLCAWSPQDRGLTSYQPQHFGDGTRLSIL.

This clone has only one observation. This chain joins TRBV29-1 and TRBJ2-7; 12 nucleotides align to TRBD2. The germline V gene has CDR1 SQVTM and CDR2 ANQGSEA. J gave up 5 bases and V 6 bases, and 8 bases lay outside the gene matches. The CDR3 contains 14 residues. CDR3 nucleotides: TGCAGCGTGGTGACTAGCGGGAGATCAAACGAGCAGTACTTC. This sequence encodes CSVVTSGRSNEQYF.

The chain uses TRBV9 and TRBJ1-2; D perhaps matches TRBD1 (5 bases). V was pared by 4 bases and J by 0 bases, with 13 bases between. Germline-derived CDR1 and CDR2 are SGDLS and YYNGEE. This CDR3 is built from 15 residues. The CDR3: CASSSTGIANYGYTF. The CDR3 region has the DNA TGTGCCAGCAGCTCAACAGGAATAGCTAACTATGGCTACACCTTC.

The chain has TRBV5-1 and TRBJ1-1, with D maybe TRBD1 (6 bases). This CDR3 comprises 13 residues. Germline-derived CDR1 and CDR2 are SGHRS and YFSETQ. V was trimmed by 4 bases and J by 5 bases, leaving 12 bases between them. The CDR3 loop reads CASSHITGTEAFF. The CDR3 DNA reads TGCGCCAGCAGCCACATAACAGGGACTGAAGCTTTCTTT.

The genes are TRBV7-2 and TRBJ1-5; the D gene is possibly TRBD1 (6 bases). Germline V gene sequence: CDR1 SGHTA, CDR2 FQGNSA. The ends were cut back, 3 bases at V and 1 base at J, with 10 bases in the middle. CDR3 length: 15 amino acids. The CDR3 spells CASSFGRGSNQPQHF. The CDR3 nucleotides read TGTGCCAGCAGCTTCGGCAGGGGAAGCAATCAGCCCCAGCATTTT.

This sequence joins TRBV27 and TRBJ1-5, with D hard to call. Germline assignment: CDR1 MNHEY and CDR2 SMNVEV (reference sequence). Trimming cost V 8 bases and J 5 bases, with 4 bases left between them. This CDR3 spans 10 amino acids. Here the CDR3 reads CASGHQPQHF. The CDR3 region has the DNA TGTGCCAGCGGGCATCAGCCCCAGCATTTT.

This rearrangement joins TRBV28 to TRBJ1-5, with 7 positions matching TRBD1. The CDR3 sequence is 13 residues long. Germline CDR1 and CDR2: MDHEN and SYDVKM. The trim removed 7 bases at V and 4 bases at J, leaving 4 bases unmatched. The CDR3 DNA follows: TGTGCCAGCACCGAGACAGGGAATCAGCCCCAGCATTTT. It yields the protein CASTETGNQPQHF.

This chain uses TRBV28 with TRBJ1-3; no clear D. Trimming cost V 3 bases and J 4 bases, with 13 bases left between them. This CDR3 spans 15 amino acids. Germline loops: CDR1 MDHEN, CDR2 SYDVKM. CDR3 sequence: CASSFPGLGGNTIYF. CDR3 nucleotide sequence: TGTGCCAGCAGTTTTCCGGGGTTGGGGGGAAACACCATATATTTT.

This sequence joins TRBV4-1 and TRBJ2-3; 16 nucleotides match TRBD2. With 5 bases clipped from V and 4 bases from J, the junction kept 9 bases outside the gene matches. Looked up from germline, CDR1 is MGHRA and CDR2 is YSYEKL. The CDR3 spans 18 residues. The CDR3 DNA is TGCGCCAGCAGCGGACCGGGACTAGCGGGAGGGCCAGCAGATACGCAGTATTTT. The encoded protein is CASSGPGLAGGPADTQYF.

This chain connects TRBV3-1 (or the pseudogene TRBV3-2) to TRBJ2-3, with 9 bases identical to TRBD2. Germline assignment: CDR1 LGHDT and CDR2 YNNKEL (reference sequence). V gave up 0 bases and J gave up 8 bases; unmatched junction bases: 9. This CDR3 contains 16 residues. The CDR3 DNA sequence: TGTGCCAGCAGCCAAGATCGCGCGGGGGGGCTCGGTACGCAGTATTTT. Translation: CASSQDRAGGLGTQYF.

This clone was counted between two and nine times. The V gene is TRBV2, the J gene TRBJ1-2; 7 nucleotides agree with TRBD1. Germline V lookup: CDR1 SNHLY, CDR2 FYNNEI. V shed 4 bases, J shed 0 bases, and the junction held 8 bases outside the gene matches. CDR3 size: 16 residues. Here the CDR3 DNA reads TGTGCCAGCAGTGTATTACCGGGACAGCCTAACTATGGCTACACCTTC. It specifies CASSVLPGQPNYGYTF.

This chain links TRBV28 with TRBJ1-2; 7 bases are a match to TRBD1. The CDR3 extends over 14 amino acids. Germline values: CDR1 MDHEN, CDR2 SYDVKM. J gave up 13 bases and V 1 base, and 12 bases lay outside the gene matches. This CDR3 reads CASSLSVTGSVRTF. The CDR3 DNA follows: TGTGCCAGCAGTTTATCCGTGACAGGGTCCGTTCGCACCTTC.

The chain is built from TRBV5-1 and TRBJ2-2; D may be TRBD2 (6 bases). Trimming cost V 1 base and J 6 bases, with 13 bases left between them. The CDR3 is 15 amino acids. Germline-derived CDR1 and CDR2 are SGHRS and YFSETQ. CDR3: CASSLKIGGAGELFF. DNA of the CDR3: TGCGCCAGCAGCTTGAAGATTGGAGGGGCCGGGGAGCTGTTTTTT.

This chain links TRBV4-1 with TRBJ2-1, with D hard to call. CDR1 is MGHRA and CDR2 is YSYEKL in the germline V gene. The CDR3 runs 15 residues. Trimming took 10 bases from V and 5 from J, leaving 21 bases between them. The CDR3, as DNA: TGCGCCATCTCCGCCCTGTACTCGACTGACAATGAGCAGTTCTTC. Amino acids: CAISALYSTDNEQFF.

The chain's CDR3 is CASSFSGAPSYEQYF. In DNA form, the CDR3 reads TGTGCCAGCAGTTTTAGCGGAGCCCCCTCCTACGAGCAGTACTTC. V is TRBV28 and J is TRBJ2-7; possibly TRBD2 for D (6 bases). This CDR3 is 15 amino acids long. Germline values: CDR1 MDHEN, CDR2 SYDVKM. Trimming stripped 3 bases from V and 0 bases from J, with 12 bases between.

This clone appeared a single time. V is TRBV4-3 and J is TRBJ2-3; perhaps TRBD2 as D (5 bases). Trimming shortened V by 0 bases and J by 11 bases, and 15 bases separated the two germline ends. The CDR3 runs to 14 residues. Germline-derived CDR1 and CDR2 are LGHNA and YSLEER. The CDR3 bases are TGCGCCAGCAGCCAAGATAGGGAGACTTCCAAGCAGTATTTT. This encodes CASSQDRETSKQYF.